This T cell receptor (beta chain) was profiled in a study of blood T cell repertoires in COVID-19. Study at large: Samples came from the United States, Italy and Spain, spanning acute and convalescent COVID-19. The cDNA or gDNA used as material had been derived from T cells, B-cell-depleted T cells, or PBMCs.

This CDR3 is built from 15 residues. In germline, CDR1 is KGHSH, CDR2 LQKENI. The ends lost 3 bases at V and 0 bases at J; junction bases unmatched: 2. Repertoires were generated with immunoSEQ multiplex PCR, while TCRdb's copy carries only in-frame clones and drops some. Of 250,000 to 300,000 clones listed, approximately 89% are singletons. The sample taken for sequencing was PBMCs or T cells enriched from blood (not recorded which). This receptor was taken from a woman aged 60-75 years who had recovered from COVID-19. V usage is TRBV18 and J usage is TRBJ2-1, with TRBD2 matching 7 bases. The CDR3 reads CASSPSGASYNEQFF. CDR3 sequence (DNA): TGTGCCAGCTCACCGAGCGGGGCCTCCTACAATGAGCAGTTCTTC.